Presented here are 2 T cell receptor beta chains from one specimen sequenced in a study of blood T cell repertoires in COVID-19. Sequencing used immunoSEQ multiplex PCR; TCRdb keeps in-frame clones, though not all of them. Of approximately 170,000 clones in the sample, around 80% were seen once. The sequenced sample was peripheral blood. Source of these receptors: a woman aged 70-85 years with COVID-19, enrolled during active disease.

The genes are TRBV28 and TRBJ1-2; TRBD1 matches 7 bases. Germline loops: CDR1 MDHEN, CDR2 SYDVKM. The CDR3 runs 15 residues. V lost 6 bases, J lost 7 bases, and 14 bases stayed unmatched. CDR3 loop: CASSPSQGVEGGYTF. Here the CDR3 DNA reads TGTGCCAGCAGCCCCAGTCAGGGGGTAGAGGGTGGCTACACCTTC.

J is TRBJ1-1 and V is TRBV7-9; D gene ambiguous. Trimming pared 3 bases from V and 1 base from J, leaving 9 bases between. Germline values: CDR1 SEHNR, CDR2 FQNEAQ (reference sequence). This CDR3 region has 14 residues. CDR3 loop: CASSLLAPNTEAFF. The CDR3 DNA is TGTGCCAGCAGCTTGTTGGCCCCGAACACTGAAGCTTTCTTT.